One and the same sample provided the 24 T cell receptor beta chains below, sequenced in a study of T cells in Graves' hyperthyroidism and ophthalmopathy. TCR beta CDR3 region amplification was performed from RNA transcripts. First-round RT-PCR with HTBI primers amplified the TCR CDR3 region. TCRdb re-called the multiplex PCR reads through MiXCR, storing one row per CDR3 protein. The table has a few hundred thousand distinct CDR3 sequences, approximately 14% seen once. Material: blood. The receptor set was obtained from a woman aged 25 to 39 with Graves' hyperthyroidism.

This clonotype was counted many times. The CDR3 region is CASSLNWDRSYEQYF. The CDR3 DNA sequence: TGCGCCAGCAGCTTAAACTGGGACCGATCCTACGAGCAGTACTTC. The V call is TRBV5-1, the J call TRBJ2-7; D possibly matches TRBD1 or TRBD2 (5 bases each). This CDR3 has 15 amino acids. Germline loops: CDR1 SGHRS, CDR2 YFSETQ. The V end was cut by 2 bases, the J end by 1 base, with 13 bases between.

In this sample, this clonotype turned up many times. V usage is TRBV27 and J usage is TRBJ1-4; TRBD1 agrees at 7 bases. The CDR3 spans 15 residues. Trimming took 6 bases from V and 2 from J; bases not matched to a gene: 6. Germline lookup yields CDR1 MNHEY and CDR2 SMNVEV (reference sequence). CDR3 in amino acids: CASRRQGITNEKLFF. CDR3 in DNA: TGTGCCAGCAGGAGACAGGGTATTACTAATGAAAAACTGTTTTTT.

This clonotype showed up many times. The rearrangement links TRBV28 to TRBJ2-5, with no clear D. CDR1 is MDHEN and CDR2 is SYDVKM in the germline V gene. The length of the CDR3 is 14 residues. The V end lost 5 bases, the J end lost 1 base, and 11 bases lay between the germline ends. This chain's CDR3 is CASSISGAQETQYF. CDR3 nucleotide sequence: TGTGCCAGCAGTATATCAGGAGCCCAAGAGACCCAGTACTTC. The complete variable domain, with remaining parts taken from reference TRBV28 and TRBJ2-5, reads DVKVTQSSRYLVKRTGEKVFLECVQDMDHENMFWYRQDPGLGLRLIYFSYDVKMKEKGDIPEGYSVSREKKERFSLILESASTNQTSMYLCASSISGAQETQYFGPGTRLLVL.

The rearrangement links TRBV6-4 to TRBJ2-1; 9 bases match TRBD2. The V segment lost 3 bases and the J segment 14 bases; nucleotides outside the gene matches: 8. The CDR3 extends over 13 amino acids. CDR1 is MRHNA and CDR2 is SNTAGT in the germline V gene. The CDR3 nucleotides read TGTGCCAGCAGTGAGGGGCGGGAGGGCCGAAAGTTCTTC. Protein product: CASSEGREGRKFF.

This clonotype appeared many times. The genes are TRBV7-2 and TRBJ2-1; TRBD2 is a possible D gene (6 bases). Trimming removed 4 bases from V and 1 base from J, with 11 bases in between. Germline assignment: CDR1 SGHTA and CDR2 FQGNSA. The length of the CDR3 is 15 residues. The CDR3 DNA is TGTGCCAGCAGCTCTCTTAGCGGATCCTACAATGAGCAGTTCTTC. Its translation: CASSSLSGSYNEQFF.

V and J are TRBV19 and TRBJ1-4; D is unclear. The V end lost 0 bases, the J end lost 8 bases, and 10 bases lay between the germline ends. The CDR3 has 14 residues. CDR1 LNHDA and CDR2 SQIVND come from the germline V gene (reference sequence). CDR3 region: CASSIEYEEEKLFF. Written as DNA, the CDR3 is TGTGCCAGTAGTATAGAATATGAAGAAGAAAAACTGTTTTTT.

This clonotype was found a few times. The chain uses TRBV7-3 and TRBJ2-2, with D tentatively TRBD2 (6 bases). Germline-derived CDR1 and CDR2 are SGHTA and FQGTGA. V was shortened by 2 bases and J by 6 bases, with 16 bases between the two germline ends. The CDR3 runs to 16 residues. The CDR3 DNA is TGTGCCAGCAGCTTATCTCCGGGAGATAGCGCCGGGGAGCTGTTTTTT. This translates into CASSLSPGDSAGELFF. Full variable domain (outside the CDR3, taken from reference TRBV7-3 and TRBJ2-2): GAGVSQTPSNKVTEKGKYVELRCDPISGHTALYWYRQSLGQGPEFLIYFQGTGAADDSGLPNDRFFAVRPEGSVSTLKIQRTERGDSAVYLCASSLSPGDSAGELFFGEGSRLTVL.

This clonotype was seen many times. The rearrangement uses TRBV30 and TRBJ2-7; 10 nucleotides align to TRBD2. The CDR3 is made up of 15 amino acids. Trimming took 0 bases from V and 4 from J; bases not matched to a gene: 6. Per germline, CDR1 GTSNPN and CDR2 SVGIG (reference sequence). The CDR3 loop reads CAWSVPTSGPYEQYF. In DNA, the CDR3 is TGTGCCTGGAGTGTACCGACTAGCGGGCCATACGAGCAGTACTTC.

Turning to this clonotype: This may come from a read error, since a much larger clone is one base off. The chain couples TRBV6-1 to TRBJ2-2; maybe TRBD2 (6 bases). Germline values: CDR1 MNHNS, CDR2 SASEGT. This CDR3 is 17 amino acids long. The CDR3 DNA sequence: TGTGCCTCCTCAAGAAATGATGGCGGGACGAACACCGGGGAGCTGTCTTTT. It specifies CASSRNDGGTNTGELSF.

At least ten counts were recorded for this clonotype. The chain joins TRBV6-1 to TRBJ2-3; D unclear. The germline V gene encodes CDR1 MNHNS and CDR2 SASEGT. Trimming took 6 bases from V and 1 from J, leaving 14 bases between them. The CDR3 spans 15 residues. The CDR3 DNA sequence: TGTGCCAGCAGCCTAAGTAAATTTGGCACAGATACGCAGTATTTT. This gives the protein CASSLSKFGTDTQYF.

This chain links TRBV7-3 with TRBJ2-1; the match to TRBD2 covers 7 bases. Trimming cost V 8 bases and J 8 bases; bases outside gene matches: 12. CDR3 length: 14 residues. Germline V gene lookup returns CDR1 SGHTA and CDR2 FQGTGA. CDR3 DNA: TGTGCCAGCTCTCGACTAGCAAGAATCGATGAGCAGTTCTTC. It specifies CASSRLARIDEQFF.

Only a few counts were recorded for this clonotype. The V gene is TRBV19, the J gene TRBJ1-5; 8 bases line up with TRBD1. Germline values: CDR1 LNHDA, CDR2 SQIVND (reference sequence). With V trimmed by 7 bases and J by 0 bases, 11 bases remained unmatched. This CDR3 comprises 17 residues. The CDR3 DNA reads TGTGCCAGTACTGATGGACAGGGAGCTTATAGCAATCAGCCCCAGCATTTT. Amino acid sequence: CASTDGQGAYSNQPQHF.

At least ten counts were recorded for this clonotype. The chain has TRBV9 and TRBJ2-3; 10 bases agree with TRBD2. The length of the CDR3 is 15 residues. J gave up 4 bases and V 3 bases, and 5 bases lay outside the gene matches. CDR1 and CDR2 (germline): SGDLS, YYNGEE. The chain's CDR3 is CASSEPGLAPDTQYF. CDR3 sequence (DNA): TGTGCCAGCAGCGAACCGGGACTAGCGCCAGATACGCAGTATTTT.

The chain carries TRBV4-3 and TRBJ2-5, with no clear D. V lost 4 bases, J lost 2 bases, and 8 bases lay in between. The CDR3 covers 13 residues. Per germline, CDR1 LGHNA and CDR2 YSLEER. The CDR3 coding sequence is TGCGCCAGCAGCCGCCAGGAACAAGAGACCCAGTACTTC. It specifies CASSRQEQETQYF.

This clonotype occurred many times. The chain has TRBV20-1 and TRBJ2-3; D is perhaps TRBD1 or TRBD2 (6 bases each). Germline CDR1 DFQATT, CDR2 SNEGSKA (reference sequence). Trimming pared 3 bases from V and 1 base from J, leaving 20 bases between. CDR3 length: 17 residues. The CDR3 nucleotides are TGCAGTGCTAGCGCCCCGGGGGCGGGGTTCGGCACAGATACGCAGTATTTT. It yields the protein CSASAPGAGFGTDTQYF.

A remark on this clonotype: Since a much larger clone is just one base distant, this may be a read error. This chain connects TRBV27 to TRBJ2-7; D is uncertain. V was clipped by 4 bases and J by 2 bases, with 15 bases between them. Germline lookup yields CDR1 MNHEY and CDR2 SMNVEV (reference sequence). The CDR3 sequence is 15 residues long. CDR3 nucleotides: TGTGCCAGCAGTTCCCCGGGTATTGACCCCTACGAGCAGTACTTC. Encoded protein: CASSSPGIDPYEQYF.

This chain joins TRBV13 and TRBJ2-3, with 11 bases identical to TRBD2. The CDR3 is 16 residues long. The germline V gene encodes CDR1 PRHDT and CDR2 FYEKMQ (reference sequence). After removal of 5 bases from V and 2 bases from J, the junction contained 6 bases not matched to a gene. CDR3 in amino acids: CASSLGLAEFTDTQYF. CDR3 DNA: TGTGCCAGCAGCCTGGGACTAGCGGAGTTCACAGATACGCAGTATTTT.

As to this clonotype: Being one base from a much bigger clone, this may be a read error. The chain recombines TRBV12-3 or TRBV12-4 with TRBJ2-4, with no clear D. This CDR3 comprises 14 residues. Trimming took 5 bases from V and 3 from J, leaving 11 bases between them. In DNA form, the CDR3 reads TGTGCCAGCAGTCCCGGCCCAAGCAAAAACATTCAGTACTTC. This sequence encodes CASSPGPSKNIQYF.

This chain links TRBV5-1 with TRBJ2-7, with 10 bases matching TRBD2. This CDR3 contains 16 residues. The V gene end was trimmed by 0 bases and the J gene end by 2 bases; junction bases not matched to a gene: 5. Germline CDR1 is SGHRS and CDR2 is YFSETQ. CDR3 sequence: CASSLELAGPTYEQYF. CDR3 nucleotide sequence: TGCGCCAGCAGCTTGGAACTAGCGGGACCGACCTACGAGCAGTACTTC.

In this sample, this clonotype turned up many times. This rearrangement joins TRBV27 to TRBJ2-3; perhaps TRBD1 as D (6 bases). Germline V gene lookup returns CDR1 MNHEY and CDR2 SMNVEV (reference sequence). The CDR3 is made up of 17 amino acids. Trimming removed 1 base at V and 2 bases at J, with 16 bases between. DNA for the CDR3: TGTGCCAGCAGTTTATTTGGAGGTGGGGGCCTCACAGATACGCAGTATTTT. The encoded protein is CASSLFGGGGLTDTQYF.

This clonotype occurred a few times. The chain recombines TRBV6-2 or TRBV6-3 with TRBJ1-5; TRBD1 is a possible D gene (5 bases). Germline V gene lookup returns CDR1 MNHEY and CDR2 SVGEGT. V was shortened by 2 bases and J by 7 bases, with 15 bases between the two germline ends. CDR3 length: 15 residues. The chain's CDR3 is CASSYVRDLIQPQHF. The CDR3 DNA sequence: TGTGCCAGCAGTTACGTCAGGGACCTAATCCAGCCCCAGCATTTT.

The V call is TRBV6-6, the J call TRBJ1-4; D is undetermined. CDR1 is MNHNY, CDR2 SVGAGI, per germline (reference sequence). The CDR3 spans 17 residues. Trimming removed 0 bases from V and 6 bases from J, with 17 bases in between. CDR3 protein: CASSYSREASEYEKLFF. The CDR3 nucleotides are TGTGCCAGCAGTTACTCGAGGGAGGCCTCCGAGTATGAAAAACTGTTTTTT.

The genes are TRBV20-1 and TRBJ2-6, with 11 bases aligning to TRBD2. Germline V lookup: CDR1 DFQATT, CDR2 SNEGSKA (reference sequence). The CDR3 is 16 residues long. V was pared by 3 bases and J by 2 bases, with 3 bases of the junction left unmatched. The CDR3 nucleotides are TGCAGTGCTAGTCCTAGCGGGAGGCCTGGGGCCAACGTCCTGACTTTC. Translated, it gives CSASPSGRPGANVLTF.

CDR3 nucleotide sequence: TGTGCCAGCAGTCTCGATACCGGGACAGGGGTTGCTAATGAAAAACTGTTTTTT. Its translation is CASSLDTGTGVANEKLFF. This chain connects TRBV28 to TRBJ1-4; 10 bases agree with TRBD1. The CDR3 covers 18 residues. Germline V lookup: CDR1 MDHEN, CDR2 SYDVKM. Trimming removed 5 bases from V and 3 bases from J; junction bases left unmatched: 12.